This TCR beta chain was identified during a study of cytomegalovirus exposure and HLA in healthy donors. Looking at the study overall: Findings of an earlier analysis included roughly 120 million unique TCR beta sequences from roughly 190 million T cells. Study outcomes and limitations: Listed as cytomegalovirus-associated were 170 or so TCR beta chains.

Germline CDR1 and CDR2: SEHNR and FQNEAQ (reference sequence). With 5 bases clipped from V and 2 bases from J, the junction kept 6 bases outside the gene matches. The CDR3 length is 16 residues. The PCR employed 60 Vbeta primers together with 13 Jbeta primers. Clones were read by immunoSEQ multiplex PCR, and TCRdb kept only the in-frame ones, dropping some. The table lists a few hundred thousand clones, 60% to 80% of them singletons. About this clone: The antigen remains undetermined.

This chain connects TRBV7-9 to TRBJ2-2; 9 nucleotides match TRBD1. The sample comprised PBMCs. This sequence originates from a woman younger than 45 in good health and CMV-seronegative. The CDR3 coding sequence is TGTGCCAGCAGCCTATGGGGACAGGGAAACACCGGGGAGCTGTTTTTT. As protein: CASSLWGQGNTGELFF.